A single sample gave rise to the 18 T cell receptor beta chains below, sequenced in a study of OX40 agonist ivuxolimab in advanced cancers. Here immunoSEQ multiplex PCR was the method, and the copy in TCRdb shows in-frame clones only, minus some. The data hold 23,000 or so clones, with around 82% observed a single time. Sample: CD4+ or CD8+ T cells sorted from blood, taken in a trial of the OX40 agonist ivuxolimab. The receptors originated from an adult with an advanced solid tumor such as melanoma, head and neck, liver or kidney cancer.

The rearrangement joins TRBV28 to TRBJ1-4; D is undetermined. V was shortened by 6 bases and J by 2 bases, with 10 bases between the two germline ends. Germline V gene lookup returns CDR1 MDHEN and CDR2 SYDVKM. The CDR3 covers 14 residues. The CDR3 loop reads CASSRPLTNEKLFF. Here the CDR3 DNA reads TGTGCCAGCAGCCGCCCTTTGACTAATGAAAAACTGTTTTTT.

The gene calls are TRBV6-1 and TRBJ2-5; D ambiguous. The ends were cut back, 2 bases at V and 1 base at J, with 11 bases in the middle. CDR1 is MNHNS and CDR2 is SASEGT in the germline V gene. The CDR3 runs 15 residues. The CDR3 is CASSEQPQTQETQYF. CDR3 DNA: TGTGCCAGCAGTGAACAGCCACAGACCCAAGAGACCCAGTACTTC.

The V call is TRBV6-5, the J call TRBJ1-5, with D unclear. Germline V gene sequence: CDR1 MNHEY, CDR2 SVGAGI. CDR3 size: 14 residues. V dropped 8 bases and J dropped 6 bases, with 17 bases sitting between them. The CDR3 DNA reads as TGTGCCAGCCTGTTGACGGAGGCCCCTCAGCCCCAGCATTTT. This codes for CASLLTEAPQPQHF.

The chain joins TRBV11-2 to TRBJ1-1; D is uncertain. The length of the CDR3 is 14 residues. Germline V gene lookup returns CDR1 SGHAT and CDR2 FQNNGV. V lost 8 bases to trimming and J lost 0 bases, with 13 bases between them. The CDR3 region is CASEKRPMNTEAFF. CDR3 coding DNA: TGTGCCAGCGAGAAGAGGCCAATGAACACTGAAGCTTTCTTT.

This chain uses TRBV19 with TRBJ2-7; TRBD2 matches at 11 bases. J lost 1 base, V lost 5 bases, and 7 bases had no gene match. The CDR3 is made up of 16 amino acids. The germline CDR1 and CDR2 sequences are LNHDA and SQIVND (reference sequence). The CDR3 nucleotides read TGTGCCAGTAGTCTCCGCCCTAGCGGGAGGTCCTACGAGCAGTACTTC. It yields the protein CASSLRPSGRSYEQYF.

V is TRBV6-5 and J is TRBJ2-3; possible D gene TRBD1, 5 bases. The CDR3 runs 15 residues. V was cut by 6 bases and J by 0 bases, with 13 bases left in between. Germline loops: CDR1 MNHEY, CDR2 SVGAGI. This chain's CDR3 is CASSNQGFSTDTQYF. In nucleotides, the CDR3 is TGTGCCAGCAGCAATCAGGGCTTTAGCACAGATACGCAGTATTTT.

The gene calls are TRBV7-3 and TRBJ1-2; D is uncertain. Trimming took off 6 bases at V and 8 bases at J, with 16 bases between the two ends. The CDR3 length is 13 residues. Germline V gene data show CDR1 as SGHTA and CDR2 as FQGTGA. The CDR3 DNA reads TGTGCCAGCAGTTTTGGACCGGGTGAAGGCTACACCTTC. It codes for CASSFGPGEGYTF.

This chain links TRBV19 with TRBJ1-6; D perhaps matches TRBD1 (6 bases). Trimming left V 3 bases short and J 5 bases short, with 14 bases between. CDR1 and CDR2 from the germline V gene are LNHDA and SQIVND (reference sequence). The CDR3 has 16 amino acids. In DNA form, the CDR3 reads TGTGCCAGTAGTATCCGTTGGACAGCCCATAATTCACCCCTCCACTTT. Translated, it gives CASSIRWTAHNSPLHF.

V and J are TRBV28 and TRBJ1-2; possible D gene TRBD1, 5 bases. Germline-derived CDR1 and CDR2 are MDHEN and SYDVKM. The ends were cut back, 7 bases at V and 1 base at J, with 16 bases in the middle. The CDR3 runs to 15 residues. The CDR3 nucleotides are TGTGCCAGCACCCTGATGGGGGTTAATAACTATGGCTACACCTTC. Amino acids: CASTLMGVNNYGYTF.

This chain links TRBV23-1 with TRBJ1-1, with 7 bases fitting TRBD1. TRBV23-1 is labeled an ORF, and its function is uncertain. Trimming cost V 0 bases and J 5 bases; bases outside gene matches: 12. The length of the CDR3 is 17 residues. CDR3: CASSQSHRQGVGTEAFF. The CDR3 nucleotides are TGCGCCAGCAGTCAATCGCACCGCCAGGGGGTGGGAACTGAAGCTTTCTTT.

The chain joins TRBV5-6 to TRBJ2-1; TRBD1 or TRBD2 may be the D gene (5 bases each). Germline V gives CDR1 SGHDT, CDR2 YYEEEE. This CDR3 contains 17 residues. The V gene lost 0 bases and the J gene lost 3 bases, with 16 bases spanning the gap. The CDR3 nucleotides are TGTGCCAGCAGCTTGGTCAAGGGACGGGTTCTCTACAATGAGCAGTTCTTC. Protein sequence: CASSLVKGRVLYNEQFF.

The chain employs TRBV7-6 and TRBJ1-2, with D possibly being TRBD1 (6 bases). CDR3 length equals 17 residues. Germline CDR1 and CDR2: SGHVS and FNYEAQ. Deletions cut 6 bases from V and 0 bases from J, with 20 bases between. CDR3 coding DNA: TGTGCCAGCAGTTCCAGATATACAGGGAAAGCTAACTATGGCTACACCTTC. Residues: CASSSRYTGKANYGYTF.

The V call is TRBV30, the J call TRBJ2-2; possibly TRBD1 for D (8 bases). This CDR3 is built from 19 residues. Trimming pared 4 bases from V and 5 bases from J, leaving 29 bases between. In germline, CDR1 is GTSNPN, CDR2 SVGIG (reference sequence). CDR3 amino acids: CAWMAIPKTGGLRTGELFF. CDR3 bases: TGTGCCTGGATGGCCATCCCGAAAACAGGGGGACTACGAACCGGGGAGCTGTTTTTT.

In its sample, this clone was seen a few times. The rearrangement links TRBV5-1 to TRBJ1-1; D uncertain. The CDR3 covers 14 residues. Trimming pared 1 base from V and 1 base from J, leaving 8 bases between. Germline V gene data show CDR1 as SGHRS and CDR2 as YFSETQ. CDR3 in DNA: TGCGCCAGCAGCTTGTTAGTTCAGAACACTGAAGCTTTCTTT. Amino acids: CASSLLVQNTEAFF.

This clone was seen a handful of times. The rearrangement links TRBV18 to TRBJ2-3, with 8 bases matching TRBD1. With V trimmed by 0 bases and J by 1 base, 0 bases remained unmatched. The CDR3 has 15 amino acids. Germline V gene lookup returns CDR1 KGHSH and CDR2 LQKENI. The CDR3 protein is CASSPPTGGTDTQYF. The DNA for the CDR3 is TGTGCCAGCTCACCACCGACAGGGGGCACAGATACGCAGTATTTT.

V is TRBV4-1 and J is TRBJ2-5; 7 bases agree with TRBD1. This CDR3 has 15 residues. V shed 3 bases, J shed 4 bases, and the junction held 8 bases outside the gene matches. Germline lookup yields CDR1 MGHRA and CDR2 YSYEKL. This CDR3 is CASSQVGTARETQYF. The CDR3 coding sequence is TGCGCCAGCAGCCAGGTGGGGACAGCGCGAGAGACCCAGTACTTC.

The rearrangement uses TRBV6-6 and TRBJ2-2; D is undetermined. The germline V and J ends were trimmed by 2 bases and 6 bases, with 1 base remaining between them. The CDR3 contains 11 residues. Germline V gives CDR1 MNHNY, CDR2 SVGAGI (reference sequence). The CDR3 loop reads CASSYAGELFF. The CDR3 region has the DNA TGTGCCAGCAGTTACGCCGGGGAGCTGTTTTTT.

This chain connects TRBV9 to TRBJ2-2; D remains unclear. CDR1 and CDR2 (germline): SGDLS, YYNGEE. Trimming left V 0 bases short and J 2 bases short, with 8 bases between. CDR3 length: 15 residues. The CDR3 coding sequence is TGTGCCAGCAGCGTAGGGGTCATTAACACCGGGGAGCTGTTTTTT. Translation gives CASSVGVINTGELFF.